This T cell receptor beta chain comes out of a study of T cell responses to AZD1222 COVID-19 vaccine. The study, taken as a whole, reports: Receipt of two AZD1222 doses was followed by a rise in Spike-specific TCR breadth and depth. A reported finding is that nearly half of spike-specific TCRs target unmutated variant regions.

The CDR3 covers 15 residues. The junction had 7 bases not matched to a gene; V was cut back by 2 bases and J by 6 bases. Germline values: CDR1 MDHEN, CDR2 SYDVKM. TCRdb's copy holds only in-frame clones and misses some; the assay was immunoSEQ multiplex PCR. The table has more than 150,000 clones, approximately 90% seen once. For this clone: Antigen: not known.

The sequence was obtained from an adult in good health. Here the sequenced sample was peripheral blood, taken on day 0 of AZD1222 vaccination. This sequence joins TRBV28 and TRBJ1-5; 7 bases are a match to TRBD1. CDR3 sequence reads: CASSLGQGDAQPQHF. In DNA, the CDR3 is TGTGCCAGCAGTTTAGGCCAGGGGGACGCTCAGCCCCAGCATTTT.